This TCR beta chain came from a study of radiotherapy plus CTLA-4 blockade in lung cancer. Across the study: Patients showed objective responses in 15% to 20% of cases and disease control in roughly 30%.

With 9 bases clipped from V and 3 bases from J, the junction kept 8 bases outside the gene matches. This CDR3 comprises 15 residues. CDR1 and CDR2 from the germline V gene are WSHSY and SAAADI. Whole-study results and caveats: The best prediction of response reportedly came from early blood T cell clone dynamics, with interferon-beta. Clones derived from tumor TCRs expanded in blood after radiotherapy plus ipilimumab.

Libraries were prepared by immunoSEQ multiplex PCR; TCRdb keeps only in-frame clonotypes and omits some of them. The table includes roughly 100,000 clones, roughly 80% detected once. Each patient with chemo-refractory metastatic non-small-cell lung cancer was treated with focal radiation plus CTLA-4 blockade using ipilimumab. A single count supports this clone. What it recognizes is unknown. Sample: peripheral blood, taken from a patient treated with radiotherapy plus ipilimumab. The origin of this receptor is a human donor with non-small cell lung cancer that progressed on radiotherapy plus ipilimumab. The rearrangement joins TRBV10-2 to TRBJ2-3; 11 bases match TRBD2. CDR3 sequence (DNA): TGCGCCAGAGTAGCGGGAGGGCCAGGGACAGATACGCAGTATTTT. It is translated as CARVAGGPGTDTQYF.